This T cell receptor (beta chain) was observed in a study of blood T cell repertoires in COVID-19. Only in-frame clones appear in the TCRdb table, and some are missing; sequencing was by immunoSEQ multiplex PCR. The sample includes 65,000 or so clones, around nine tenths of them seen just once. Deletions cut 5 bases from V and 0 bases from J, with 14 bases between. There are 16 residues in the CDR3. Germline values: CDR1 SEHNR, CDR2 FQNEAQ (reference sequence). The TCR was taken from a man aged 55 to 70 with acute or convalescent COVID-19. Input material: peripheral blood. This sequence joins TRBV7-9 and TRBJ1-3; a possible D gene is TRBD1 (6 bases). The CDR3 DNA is TGTGCCAGCAGCCCCAAGGGGGTTCTCTCTGGAAACACCATATATTTT. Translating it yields CASSPKGVLSGNTIYF.